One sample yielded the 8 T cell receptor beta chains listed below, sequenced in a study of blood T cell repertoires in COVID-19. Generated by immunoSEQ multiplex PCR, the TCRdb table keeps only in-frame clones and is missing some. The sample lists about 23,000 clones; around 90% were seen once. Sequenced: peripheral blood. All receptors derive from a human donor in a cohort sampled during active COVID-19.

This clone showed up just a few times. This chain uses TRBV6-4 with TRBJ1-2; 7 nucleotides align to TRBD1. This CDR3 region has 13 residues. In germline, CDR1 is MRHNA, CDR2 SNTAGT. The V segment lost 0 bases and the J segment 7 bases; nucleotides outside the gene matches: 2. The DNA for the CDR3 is TGTGCCAGCAGTGACTCGACAGGGTTTGGCTACACCTTC. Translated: CASSDSTGFGYTF.

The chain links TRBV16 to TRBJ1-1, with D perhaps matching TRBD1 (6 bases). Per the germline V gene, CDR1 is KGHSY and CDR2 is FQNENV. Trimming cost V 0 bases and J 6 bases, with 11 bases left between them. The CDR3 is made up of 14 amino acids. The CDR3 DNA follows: TGTGCCAGCAGCCAATCAACAGGGATCGCTGAAGCTTTCTTT. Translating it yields CASSQSTGIAEAFF.

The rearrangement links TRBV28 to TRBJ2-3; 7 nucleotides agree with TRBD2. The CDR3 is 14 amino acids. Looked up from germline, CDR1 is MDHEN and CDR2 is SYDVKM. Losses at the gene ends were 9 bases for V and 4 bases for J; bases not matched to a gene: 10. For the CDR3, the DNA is TGTGCCAGTACACTGGCGGGAGCACCAGATACGCAGTATTTT. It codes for CASTLAGAPDTQYF. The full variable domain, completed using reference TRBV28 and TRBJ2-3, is DVKVTQSSRYLVKRTGEKVFLECVQDMDHENMFWYRQDPGLGLRLIYFSYDVKMKEKGDIPEGYSVSREKKERFSLILESASTNQTSMYLCASTLAGAPDTQYFGPGTRLTVL.

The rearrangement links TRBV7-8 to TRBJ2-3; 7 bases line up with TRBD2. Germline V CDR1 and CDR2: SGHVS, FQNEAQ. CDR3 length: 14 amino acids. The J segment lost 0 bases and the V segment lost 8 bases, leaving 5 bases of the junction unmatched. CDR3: CASGASGSTDTQYF. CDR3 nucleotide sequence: TGTGCCAGCGGAGCTAGCGGAAGCACAGATACGCAGTATTTT.

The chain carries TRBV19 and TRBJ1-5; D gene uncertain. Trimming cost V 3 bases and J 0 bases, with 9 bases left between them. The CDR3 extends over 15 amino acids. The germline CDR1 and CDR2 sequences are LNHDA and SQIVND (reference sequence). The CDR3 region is CASSIDGNSNQPQHF. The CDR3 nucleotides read TGTGCCAGTAGTATTGACGGGAATAGCAATCAGCCCCAGCATTTT.

CDR3 coding DNA: TGCGCCAGCAGCTTGACTAGCGGGGTCTACGAGCAGTACTTC. Translating it yields CASSLTSGVYEQYF. The chain carries TRBV5-1 and TRBJ2-7, with TRBD2 identical over 10 bases. The CDR3 loop spans 14 amino acids. J gave up 3 bases and V 1 base, and 1 base lay outside the gene matches. In germline, CDR1 is SGHRS, CDR2 YFSETQ.

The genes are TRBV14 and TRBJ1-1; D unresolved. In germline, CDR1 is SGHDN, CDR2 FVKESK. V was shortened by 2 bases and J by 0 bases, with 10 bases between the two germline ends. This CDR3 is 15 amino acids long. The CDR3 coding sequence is TGTGCCAGCAGCCAATTTGAGGCCTTGAACACTGAAGCTTTCTTT. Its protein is CASSQFEALNTEAFF.

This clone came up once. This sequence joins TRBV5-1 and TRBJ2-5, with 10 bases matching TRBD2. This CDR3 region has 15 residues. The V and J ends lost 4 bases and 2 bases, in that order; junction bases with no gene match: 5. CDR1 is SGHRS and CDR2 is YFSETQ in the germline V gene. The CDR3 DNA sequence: TGCGCCAGCAGCGAGATTAGCGGGGGGCAAGAGACCCAGTACTTC. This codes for CASSEISGGQETQYF.